A selection of T cell receptor beta chains follows, all from one sample in a study of human T cells and chemical hapten exposure. TCRdb re-analysed the RACE reads in MiXCR, keeping a single row per CDR3 protein. The profile shows around 99,000 distinct CDR3 sequences, around 11% of them singletons. Sample: whole blood, taken in connection with sensitization to the hapten diphenylcyclopropenone (DPC). The receptors here all came from a woman aged 40-49 years with alopecia areata. Some clones in this sample may be carry-over from other donors' samples. CDR3s include the opening cysteine and the closing phenylalanine or tryptophan. Each record gives: D gene, J gene, V gene, clone size, CDR3 DNA, CDR3 protein. A D gene is named only where the DNA matches it firmly. Clone size is shown for a subset of rows, as once, few, many or a class of expanded clone.

- TRBJ2-3 TRBV18 many TGTGCCAGCTCACTCGGGACTCAGTGGGCTACGCAGTATTTT CASSLGTQWATQYF
- TRBJ1-2 TRBV14 - TGTGCCAGCAGCCAAGATCGAGGGTTCTATGGCTACACCTTC CASSQDRGFYGYTF
TRBD2 TRBJ2-1 TRBV6-2/TRBV6-3 many TGTGCCAGCAGTAGCGGGAGGGCAAGCTCCTACAATGAGCAGTTCTTC CASSSGRASSYNEQFF
- TRBJ1-1 TRBV6-4 - TGTGCCAGCAGTGAGAACAGCTACACTGAAGCTTTCTTT CASSENSYTEAFF
- TRBJ2-7 TRBV12-3/TRBV12-4 - TGTGCCAGCGGATCGGGGGCAGCCTACGAGCAGTACTTC CASGSGAAYEQYF
TRBD1 TRBJ1-2 TRBV5-4 many TGTGCCAGCAGCTCCCCACAGGGGGCCCTCAACTATGGCTACACCTTC CASSSPQGALNYGYTF
- TRBJ2-7 TRBV27 few TGTGCCAGCGGAGAGCGGAAGTACGAGCAGTACTTC CASGERKYEQYF
- TRBJ1-5 TRBV11-2 few TGTGCCAGCAGCTTACAGGAAAATCAGCCCCAGCATTTT CASSLQENQPQHF
- TRBJ2-3 TRBV7-9 - TGTGCCAGCAGCCTAGTCAGCGATACGCAGTATTTT CASSLVSDTQYF
- TRBJ1-2 TRBV7-9 many TGTGCCAGCAGCTTAGAAGCAGGCTACACCTTC CASSLEAGYTF
TRBD2 TRBJ2-7 TRBV10-2 many TGCGCCAGCACTGTCGGGGGGGACGTGGAGCAGTACTTC CASTVGGDVEQYF
TRBD1 TRBJ2-2 TRBV7-2 - TGTGCCAGCAGCTTATGGCAGGGGGCAAACACCGGGGAGCTGTTTTTT CASSLWQGANTGELFF
TRBD2 TRBJ2-7 TRBV6-5 few TGTGCCAGCAGTTACTCGGGTCTTAGCGGGAGTTACGAGCAGTACTTC CASSYSGLSGSYEQYF
TRBD1 TRBJ1-5 TRBV6-2/TRBV6-3 many TGTGCCAGCAGTTGGAATCCGGGACAGGGAATTCAGCCCCAGCATTTT CASSWNPGQGIQPQHF
- TRBJ2-7 TRBV7-9 few TGTGCCAGCAGCGCCCGCAGGGCCCCCTACGAGCAGTACTTC CASSARRAPYEQYF
TRBD1 TRBJ2-5 TRBV7-9 many TGTGCCAGCAACCGACAGGGTCTGGAGACCCAGTACTTC CASNRQGLETQYF
- TRBJ1-4 TRBV28 few TGTGCCAGCAGTTCTAGCCGAGAAAAACTGTTTTTT CASSSSREKLFF
- TRBJ2-7 TRBV28 few TGTGCCAGCAGTTTAGGAAGGGACATAGGGACTGACGAGCAGTACTTC CASSLGRDIGTDEQYF
- TRBJ2-5 TRBV29-1 many TGCAGCGTGACCCTTACAGGGGAGGGAGAGACCCAGTACTTC CSVTLTGEGETQYF
TRBD2 TRBJ2-7 TRBV10-3 - TGTGCCATCAGGGGCCCCGGGACTAGCGGGAGTGGTAGCGAGCAGTACTTC CAIRGPGTSGSGSEQYF
TRBD2 TRBJ2-7 TRBV5-1 - TGCGCCAGCAGCTTTAGCGGGAGAACGTACGAGCAGTACTTC CASSFSGRTYEQYF
- TRBJ2-1 TRBV5-8 - TGTGCCAGCAGCTTCGACTCTCTCGGAGGTCACAATGAGCAGTTCTTC CASSFDSLGGHNEQFF
TRBD2 TRBJ2-1 TRBV11-2 - TGTGCCAGCAGCTTAATCGCTAGCGGAGTGGGGGGTGAGCAGTTCTTC CASSLIASGVGGEQFF
- TRBJ2-3 TRBV27 - TGTGCCAGCAGTCCCGATAGCCCAACCAGAGATACGCAGTATTTT CASSPDSPTRDTQYF
- TRBJ1-1 TRBV28 many TGTGCCAGCAGTCTACTAGGGTCTGAAGCTTTCTTT CASSLLGSEAFF
- TRBJ1-1 TRBV6-2/TRBV6-3 - TGTGCCAGCAGCTATAGACAGCTGAACACTGAAGCTTTCTTT CASSYRQLNTEAFF
- TRBJ2-3 TRBV18 many TGTGCCAGCTCACCAATGACAGCGACAGATACGCAGTATTTT CASSPMTATDTQYF
- TRBJ2-7 TRBV12-3/TRBV12-4 many TGTGCCAGCAGTCTAGAGGCGGGCCGGACCTACGAGCAGTACTTC CASSLEAGRTYEQYF
- TRBJ1-5 TRBV18 many TGTGCCAGCTCACTGGGGACGGATAGCAATCAGCCCCAGCATTTT CASSLGTDSNQPQHF
- TRBJ2-7 TRBV7-2 few TGTGCCAGCAGCTGGGACGCCAGCGACTACGAGCAGTACTTC CASSWDASDYEQYF
- TRBJ2-7 TRBV20-1 - TGCAGTGCTCTTCTAGGTCCCGAGGGAGCAAACTTC CSALLGPEGANF
- TRBJ1-5 TRBV20-1 - TGCAGTGCCTGGACAAAGCCAAATCAGCCCCAGCATTTT CSAWTKPNQPQHF
- TRBJ2-6 TRBV7-9 - TGTGCCAGCAGCTCTAACGTGGTCGGGGCCAACGTCCTGACTTTC CASSSNVVGANVLTF
- TRBJ2-7 TRBV10-3 - TGTGCCATCAGTGCAGGGGTCGAGCAGTACTTC CAISAGVEQYF
- TRBJ2-1 TRBV19 many TGTGCCAGTAGTCTGGACCCGGACAGCAATGAGCAGTTCTTC CASSLDPDSNEQFF
TRBD1 TRBJ1-6 TRBV6-6 many TGTGCCAGCAGTTCCCGGGACAGGGACTCACCCCTCCACTTT CASSSRDRDSPLHF
- TRBJ2-2 TRBV6-5 - TGTGCCAGCAGTCCAAACGGGCATGGGGACGGGGAGCTGTTTTTT CASSPNGHGDGELFF
- TRBJ2-3 TRBV10-3 few TGTGCCATCAGTGATCCCCTAGATACGCAGTATTTT CAISDPLDTQYF
- TRBJ2-7 TRBV2 many TGTGCCAGCAGGGAGGACGGGCGAGGTACCTACGAGCAGTACTTC CASREDGRGTYEQYF
- TRBJ2-5 TRBV7-2 few TGTGCCAGCGTAAGGTCGACCCAAGAGACCCAGTACTTC CASVRSTQETQYF
TRBD2 TRBJ2-3 TRBV9 few TGTGCCAGCAGCGTAGGGACTAGCGGAGGCTTGGATACGCAGTATTTT CASSVGTSGGLDTQYF
TRBD1 TRBJ1-3 TRBV28 - TGTGCCAGCAGTTTGTTGGGACAGGAAGCCTCTGGAAACACCATATATTTT CASSLLGQEASGNTIYF
TRBD2 TRBJ2-5 TRBV5-1 many TGCGCCAGCAGCTTGTCACTAGCGGGAGGGGTCCAAGAGACCCAGTACTTC CASSLSLAGGVQETQYF
- TRBJ2-7 TRBV7-2 few TGTGCCAGCAGATACGAGCAGTACTTC CASRYEQYF